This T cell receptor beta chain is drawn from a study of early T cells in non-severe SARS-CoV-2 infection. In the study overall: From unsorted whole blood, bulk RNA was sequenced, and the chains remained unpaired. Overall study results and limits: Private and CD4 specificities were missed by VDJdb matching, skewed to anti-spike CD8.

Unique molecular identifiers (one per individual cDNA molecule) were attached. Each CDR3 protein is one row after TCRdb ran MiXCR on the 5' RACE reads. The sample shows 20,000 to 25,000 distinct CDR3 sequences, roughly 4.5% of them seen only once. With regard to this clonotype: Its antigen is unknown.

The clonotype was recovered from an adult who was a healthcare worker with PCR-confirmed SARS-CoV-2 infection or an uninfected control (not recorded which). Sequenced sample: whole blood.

CDR3 DNA: TGCAGTGCTACCCCTGACCCAGCCCAGGGCACAGATACGCAGTATTTT. This encodes CSATPDPAQGTDTQYF. The gene calls are TRBV20-1 and TRBJ2-3; D is undetermined. Germline CDR1 and CDR2: DFQATT and SNEGSKA (reference sequence). The length of the CDR3 is 16 residues. V lost 4 bases and J lost 1, with 18 bases in between.